The sequence of this TCR beta chain was determined in a study of cytomegalovirus exposure and HLA in healthy donors. Study background: HLA-typed donors contributed 65 million to 85 million unique TCRs, which were held in an early data release.

13 Jbeta primers and 60 Vbeta primers were used for the PCR. Per the original data handling: In a later analysis, around 10 million of about 80 million unique beta chains occurred in at least two donors. Some clones are missing from TCRdb's copy, which holds only in-frame ones; the method was immunoSEQ multiplex PCR. The V and J calls and clone size come from that table; D and trimming were worked out from the DNA. The table lists 90,000 to 100,000 clones, approximately 68% of them singletons. Losses at the gene ends were 5 bases for V and 0 bases for J; bases not matched to a gene: 11. The CDR3 is made up of 17 amino acids. In germline, CDR1 is SGHVS, CDR2 FNYEAQ. Whole-study findings and limits: Reports credit the classifier with highly specific, highly sensitive diagnosis of cytomegalovirus status. Later analysis reportedly placed an Asian-associated ancestry cluster below the roughly 700-donor mean in N-insertions.

Notes on this clone: Its matching antigen is unknown.

The sample taken for sequencing was PBMCs. This chain joins TRBV7-6 and TRBJ2-3; 7 bases agree with TRBD2. The sequence came from a boy between 10 and 17 years old in good health and CMV-seropositive. The CDR3 coding sequence is TGTGCCAGCAGCCAAGGAGCGGGATCCCCAAGCACAGATACGCAGTATTTT. This gives the protein CASSQGAGSPSTDTQYF.